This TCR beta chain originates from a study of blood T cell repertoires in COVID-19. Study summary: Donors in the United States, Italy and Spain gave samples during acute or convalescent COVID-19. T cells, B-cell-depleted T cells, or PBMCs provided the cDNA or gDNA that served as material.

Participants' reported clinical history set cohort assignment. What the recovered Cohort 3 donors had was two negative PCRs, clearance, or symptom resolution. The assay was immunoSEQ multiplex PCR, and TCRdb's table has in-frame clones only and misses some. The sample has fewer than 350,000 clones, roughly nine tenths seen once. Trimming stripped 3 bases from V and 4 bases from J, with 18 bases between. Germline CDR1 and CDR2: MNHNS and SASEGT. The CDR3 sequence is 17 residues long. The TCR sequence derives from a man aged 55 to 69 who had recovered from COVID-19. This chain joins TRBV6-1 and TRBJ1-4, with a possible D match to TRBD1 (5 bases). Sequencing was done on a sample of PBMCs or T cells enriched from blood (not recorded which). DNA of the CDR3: TGTGCCAGCAGTGACCAACCAATGGGGCCCTTTAATGAAAAACTGTTTTTT. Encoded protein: CASSDQPMGPFNEKLFF.